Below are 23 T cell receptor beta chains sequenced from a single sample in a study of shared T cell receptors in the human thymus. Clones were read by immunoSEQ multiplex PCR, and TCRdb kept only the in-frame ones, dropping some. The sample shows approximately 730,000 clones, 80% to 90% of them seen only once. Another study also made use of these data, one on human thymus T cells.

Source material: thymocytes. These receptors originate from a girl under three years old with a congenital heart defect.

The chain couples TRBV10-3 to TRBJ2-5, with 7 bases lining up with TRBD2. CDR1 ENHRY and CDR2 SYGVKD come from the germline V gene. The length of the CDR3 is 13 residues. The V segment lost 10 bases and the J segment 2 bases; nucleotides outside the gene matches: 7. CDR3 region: CATLAGVQETQYF. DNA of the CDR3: TGTGCCACTCTTGCGGGGGTTCAAGAGACCCAGTACTTC.

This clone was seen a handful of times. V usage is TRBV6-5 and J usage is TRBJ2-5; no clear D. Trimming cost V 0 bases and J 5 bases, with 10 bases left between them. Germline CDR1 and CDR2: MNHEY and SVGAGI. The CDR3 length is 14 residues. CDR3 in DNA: TGTGCCAGCAGTTACTCGTTGCGTTCGGAGACCCAGTACTTC. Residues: CASSYSLRSETQYF.

The CDR3 is CSVTTNPGQGLGLDTEAFF. In DNA, the CDR3 is TGCAGCGTCACAACGAACCCCGGTCAGGGGCTAGGGTTGGACACTGAAGCTTTCTTT. The chain has TRBV29-1 and TRBJ1-1; D possibly corresponds to TRBD1 (6 bases). CDR3 length: 19 amino acids. In germline, CDR1 is SQVTM, CDR2 ANQGSEA. V dropped 6 bases and J dropped 3 bases, with 32 bases sitting between them.

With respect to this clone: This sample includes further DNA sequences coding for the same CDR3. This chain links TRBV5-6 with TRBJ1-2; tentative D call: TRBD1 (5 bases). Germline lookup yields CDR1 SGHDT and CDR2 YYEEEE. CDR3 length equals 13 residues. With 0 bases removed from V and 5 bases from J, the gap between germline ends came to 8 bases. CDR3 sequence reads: CASSLEGPYGYTF. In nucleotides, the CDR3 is TGTGCCAGCAGCTTGGAGGGGCCTTATGGCTACACCTTC.

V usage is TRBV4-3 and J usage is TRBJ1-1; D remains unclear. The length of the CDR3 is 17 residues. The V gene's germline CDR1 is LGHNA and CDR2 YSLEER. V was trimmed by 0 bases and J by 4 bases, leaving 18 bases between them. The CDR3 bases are TGCGCCAGCAGCCAAGATGGAGGGTTACCCCTGGGCACTGAAGCTTTCTTT. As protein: CASSQDGGLPLGTEAFF.

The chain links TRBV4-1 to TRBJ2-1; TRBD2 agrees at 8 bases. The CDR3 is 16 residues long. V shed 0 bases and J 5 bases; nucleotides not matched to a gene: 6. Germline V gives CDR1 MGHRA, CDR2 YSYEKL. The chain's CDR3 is CASSQEPGLDNNEQFF. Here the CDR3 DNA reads TGCGCCAGCAGCCAAGAACCGGGACTAGACAACAATGAGCAGTTCTTC.

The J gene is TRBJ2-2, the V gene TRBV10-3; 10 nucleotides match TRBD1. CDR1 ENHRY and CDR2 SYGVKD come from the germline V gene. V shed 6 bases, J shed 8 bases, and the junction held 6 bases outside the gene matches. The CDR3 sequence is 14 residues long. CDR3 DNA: TGTGCCATCAGCGGGACAGGGGTTTCAGGGGAGCTGTTTTTT. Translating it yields CAISGTGVSGELFF.

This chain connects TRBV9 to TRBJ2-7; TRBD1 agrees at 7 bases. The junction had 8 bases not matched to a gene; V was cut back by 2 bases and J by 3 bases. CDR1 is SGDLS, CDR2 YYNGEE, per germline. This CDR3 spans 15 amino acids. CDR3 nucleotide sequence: TGTGCCAGCAGCGTCCGCCCGGGACAGTTCTACGAGCAGTACTTC. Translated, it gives CASSVRPGQFYEQYF.

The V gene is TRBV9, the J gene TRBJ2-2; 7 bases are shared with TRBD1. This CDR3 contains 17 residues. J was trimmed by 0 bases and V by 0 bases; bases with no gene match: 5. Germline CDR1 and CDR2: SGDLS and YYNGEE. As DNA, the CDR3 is TGTGCCAGCAGCGTAGCCCTCACAGGGGCGAACACCGGGGAGCTGTTTTTT. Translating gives CASSVALTGANTGELFF.

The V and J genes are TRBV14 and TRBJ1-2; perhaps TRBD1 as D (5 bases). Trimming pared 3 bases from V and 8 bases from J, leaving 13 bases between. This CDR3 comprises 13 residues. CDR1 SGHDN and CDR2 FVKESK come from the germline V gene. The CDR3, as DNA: TGTGCCAGCAGCCAGCCAGGGATGGGGGGCTACACCTTC. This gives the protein CASSQPGMGGYTF.

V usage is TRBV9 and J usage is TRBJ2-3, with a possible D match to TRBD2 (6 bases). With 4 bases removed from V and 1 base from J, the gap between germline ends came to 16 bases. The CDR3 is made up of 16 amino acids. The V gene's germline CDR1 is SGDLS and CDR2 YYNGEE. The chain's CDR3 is CASSLKLGGGTDTQYF. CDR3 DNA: TGTGCCAGCAGCCTGAAACTTGGCGGGGGCACAGATACGCAGTATTTT.

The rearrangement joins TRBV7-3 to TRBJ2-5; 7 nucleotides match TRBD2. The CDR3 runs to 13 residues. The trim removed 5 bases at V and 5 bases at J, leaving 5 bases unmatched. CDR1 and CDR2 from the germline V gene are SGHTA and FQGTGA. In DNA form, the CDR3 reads TGTGCCAGCAGCCGACTAGCCTCGGAGACCCAGTACTTC. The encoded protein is CASSRLASETQYF.

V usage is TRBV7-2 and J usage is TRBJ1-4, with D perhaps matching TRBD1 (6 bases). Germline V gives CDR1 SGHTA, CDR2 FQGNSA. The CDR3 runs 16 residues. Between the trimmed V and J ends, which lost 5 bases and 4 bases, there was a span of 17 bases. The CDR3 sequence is CASSRPNTGSNEKLFF. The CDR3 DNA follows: TGTGCCAGCAGCCGTCCTAACACAGGGAGTAATGAAAAACTGTTTTTT.

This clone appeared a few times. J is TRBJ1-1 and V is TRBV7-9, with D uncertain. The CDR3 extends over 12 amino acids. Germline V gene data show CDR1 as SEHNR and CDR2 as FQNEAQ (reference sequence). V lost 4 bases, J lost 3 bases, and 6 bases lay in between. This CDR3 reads CASSSRDTEAFF. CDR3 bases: TGTGCCAGCAGCTCCCGGGACACTGAAGCTTTCTTT.

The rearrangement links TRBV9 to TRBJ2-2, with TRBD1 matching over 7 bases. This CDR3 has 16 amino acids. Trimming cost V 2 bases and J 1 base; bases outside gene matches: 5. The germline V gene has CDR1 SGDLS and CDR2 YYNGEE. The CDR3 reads CASSVTGTENTGELFF. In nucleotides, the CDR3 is TGTGCCAGCAGCGTCACCGGGACAGAGAACACCGGGGAGCTGTTTTTT.

CDR3 sequence: CASSLEEVRGPNYGYTF. In DNA form, the CDR3 reads TGTGCCAGCAGCTTAGAAGAAGTCAGGGGGCCAAACTATGGCTACACCTTC. This sequence joins TRBV11-2 and TRBJ1-2, with 8 bases aligning to TRBD1. The CDR3 extends over 17 amino acids. With 0 bases clipped from V and 2 bases from J, the junction kept 8 bases outside the gene matches. CDR1 is SGHAT and CDR2 is FQNNGV in the germline V gene.

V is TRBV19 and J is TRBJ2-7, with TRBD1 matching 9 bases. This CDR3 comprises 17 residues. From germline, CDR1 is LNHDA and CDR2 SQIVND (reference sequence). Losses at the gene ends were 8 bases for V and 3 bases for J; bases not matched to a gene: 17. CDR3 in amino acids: CASSVRAQTGGFYEQYF. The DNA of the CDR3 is TGTGCCAGTTCTGTCCGGGCCCAGACAGGGGGATTCTACGAGCAGTACTTC.

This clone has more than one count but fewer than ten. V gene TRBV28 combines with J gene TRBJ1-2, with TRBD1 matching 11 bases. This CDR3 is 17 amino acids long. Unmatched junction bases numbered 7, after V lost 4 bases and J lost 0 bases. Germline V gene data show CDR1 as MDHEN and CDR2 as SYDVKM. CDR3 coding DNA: TGTGCCAGCAGTTCTCAGGGGACAGGGGGAGCTAACTATGGCTACACCTTC. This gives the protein CASSSQGTGGANYGYTF.

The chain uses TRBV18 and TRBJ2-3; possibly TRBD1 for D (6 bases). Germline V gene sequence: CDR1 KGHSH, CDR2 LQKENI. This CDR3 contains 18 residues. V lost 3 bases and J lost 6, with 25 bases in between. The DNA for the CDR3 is TGTGCCAGCTCACCGGGCAGGGGTGGAGGCCTAACCCAGGATACGCAGTATTTT. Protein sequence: CASSPGRGGGLTQDTQYF.

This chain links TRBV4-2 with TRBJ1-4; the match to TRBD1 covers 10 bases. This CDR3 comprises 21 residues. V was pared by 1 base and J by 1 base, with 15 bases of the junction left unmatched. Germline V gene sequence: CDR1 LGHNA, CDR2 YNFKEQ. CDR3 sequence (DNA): TGTGCCAGCAGCCAAGTTTTTCCCCGGGACAGGGGAAGAGGAACTAATGAAAAACTGTTTTTT. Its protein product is CASSQVFPRDRGRGTNEKLFF.

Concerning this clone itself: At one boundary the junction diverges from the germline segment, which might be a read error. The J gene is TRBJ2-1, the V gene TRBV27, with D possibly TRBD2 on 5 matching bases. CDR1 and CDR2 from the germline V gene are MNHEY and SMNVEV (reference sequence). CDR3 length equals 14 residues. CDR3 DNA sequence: TGTGCCATCAGTCCCACGGGGATCCACAATGAGCAGTTCTTC. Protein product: CAISPTGIHNEQFF.

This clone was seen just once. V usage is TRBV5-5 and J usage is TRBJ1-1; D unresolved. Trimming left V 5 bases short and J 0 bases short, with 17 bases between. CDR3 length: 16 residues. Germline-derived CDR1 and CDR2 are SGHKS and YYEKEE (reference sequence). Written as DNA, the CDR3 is TGTGCCAGCAGAAAGAATCAACCACTGCTGAACACTGAAGCTTTCTTT. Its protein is CASRKNQPLLNTEAFF.

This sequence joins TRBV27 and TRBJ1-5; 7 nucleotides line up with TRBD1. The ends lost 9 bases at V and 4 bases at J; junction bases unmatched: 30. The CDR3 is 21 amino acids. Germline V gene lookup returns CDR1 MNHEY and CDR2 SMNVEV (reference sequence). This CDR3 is CARPALRKVRDSKGKNQPQHF. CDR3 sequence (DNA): TGTGCCAGGCCCGCGCTTAGGAAGGTAAGGGACAGCAAGGGGAAGAATCAGCCCCAGCATTTT.